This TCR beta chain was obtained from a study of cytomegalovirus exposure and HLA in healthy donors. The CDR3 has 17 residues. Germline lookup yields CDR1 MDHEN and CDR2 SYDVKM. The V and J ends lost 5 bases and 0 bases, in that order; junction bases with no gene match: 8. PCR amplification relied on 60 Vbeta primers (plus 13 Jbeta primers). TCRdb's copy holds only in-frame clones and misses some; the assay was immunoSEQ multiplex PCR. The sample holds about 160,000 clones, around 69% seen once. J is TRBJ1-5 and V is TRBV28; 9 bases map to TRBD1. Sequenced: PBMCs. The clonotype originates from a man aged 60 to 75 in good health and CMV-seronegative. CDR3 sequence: CASSPDRGWNSNQPQHF. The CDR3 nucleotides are TGTGCCAGCAGTCCGGACAGGGGATGGAATAGCAATCAGCCCCAGCATTTT.